This T cell receptor beta chain is from a study of technical replicates of blood from a few donors (TCRdb year 2017). To prepare the library, the immunoSEQ multiplex PCR assay was applied. In its TCRdb copy, this immuneACCESS table keeps in-frame sequences only and misses some clones. Where compared with another copy, unresolved V genes explain less than half of these, and the others have no known cause. The sample includes tens of thousands of clones, with approximately 86% observed a single time. The ten largest clones capture about 5% of the sample. Notes on this clone: The antigen this receptor binds is unknown. No base quality information exists; no much larger clone differs at one position.

The germline V gene (reference sequence) supplies CDR1 MNHEY and CDR2 SMNVEV. The V end gives up 6 bases and the J end 1 base, leaving 3 bases in the junction not matched to a gene. The CDR3 covers 14 residues, taking in both the cysteine and the phenylalanine. Just CDR3 DNA is preserved here, 42 bases in frame from base 1. Recombination linked TRBV27 to TRBJ1-5; TRBD1 aligns with 7 central bases. This sequence was found in a human donor in good health. Some clones in this sample may be carry-over from other donors' samples. Sequenced input: PBMCs. The CDR3 region reads CASSSDRSNQPQHF. The DNA sequence reads TGTGCCAGCAGCTCGGACAGGAGCAATCAGCCCCAGCATTTT.